The clone carrying this TCR beta chain was counted between two and nine times. Its antigen is unknown. This specimen belongs to a study of beta chain features in type 1 diabetes. Findings and limits, study-wide: Type 1 diabetes patients had VDJ junctions that carried fewer insertions and more deletions.

The germline V and J ends were trimmed by 0 bases and 9 bases, with 18 bases remaining between them. The CDR3 is 16 residues long. From germline, CDR1 is SGHRS and CDR2 YFSETQ. The sequenced template was cDNA made from the entire isolated RNA. Produced via immunoSEQ multiplex PCR; TCRdb's table is partial and in-frame only. The table has about 900,000 clones, 17% seen once. The TCR originated in a woman aged 18-29 years in good health. The chain links TRBV5-1 to TRBJ2-2; tentative D call: TRBD2 (6 bases). The specimen sequenced was naive CD4+ T cells from blood. The CDR3 region is CASSLDSAQRVRELFF. CDR3 bases: TGCGCCAGCAGCTTGGACTCGGCCCAGCGGGTCCGGGAGCTGTTTTTT.